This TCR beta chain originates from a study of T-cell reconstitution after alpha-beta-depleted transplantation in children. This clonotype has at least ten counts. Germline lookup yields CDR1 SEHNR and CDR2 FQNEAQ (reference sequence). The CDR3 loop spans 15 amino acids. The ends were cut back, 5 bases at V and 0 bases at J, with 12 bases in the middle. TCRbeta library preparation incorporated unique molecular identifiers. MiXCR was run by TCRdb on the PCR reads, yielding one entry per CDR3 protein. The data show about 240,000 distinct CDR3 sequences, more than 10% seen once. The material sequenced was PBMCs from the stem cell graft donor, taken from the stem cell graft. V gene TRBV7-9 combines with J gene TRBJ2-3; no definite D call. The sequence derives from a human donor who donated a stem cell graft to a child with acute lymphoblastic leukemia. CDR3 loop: CASSPVGHSTDTQYF. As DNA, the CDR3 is TGTGCCAGCAGCCCCGTCGGTCACAGCACAGATACGCAGTATTTT.